This TCR beta chain came from a study of blood T cell repertoires in COVID-19. Study details: Spain, Italy and the United States supplied samples that represented acute and convalescent COVID-19.

Repertoires were generated with immunoSEQ multiplex PCR, while TCRdb's copy carries only in-frame clones and drops some. The sample shows about 430,000 clones, roughly 88% of them seen only once. Germline CDR1 ENHRY, CDR2 SYGVKD. J lost 6 bases, V lost 3 bases, and 3 bases had no gene match. CDR3 length equals 14 residues. The sequence derives from a woman aged 18-29 years who had been exposed to COVID-19. The material sequenced was PBMCs or T cells enriched from blood (not recorded which). The chain has TRBV10-3 and TRBJ2-3, with 10 bases that match TRBD2. This chain's CDR3 is CAISDPTSGDTQYF. The DNA of the CDR3 is TGTGCCATCAGTGACCCGACTAGCGGGGATACGCAGTATTTT.